The clone carrying this T cell receptor (beta chain) turned up a few times. There are 13 residues in the CDR3. V was shortened by 4 bases and J by 6 bases, with 14 bases between the two germline ends. Germline V gene sequence: CDR1 SGDLS, CDR2 YYNGEE. The time point: persistent/refractory GD, antithyroid drugs over 5 years with positive TRAb. Making the TCR library involved RNA that had been extracted from PBMCs. The record originates from a study of regulatory T cells in long-lasting Graves disease. HTBI primers from iRepertoire and Arm-PCR of CDR3 regions yielded the TCR beta libraries. A single record per CDR3 protein comes from TCRdb applying MiXCR to the multiplex PCR reads. The sample has 600,000 to 850,000 distinct CDR3 sequences; around 30% are singletons.

The TCR was taken from a female donor with Graves disease. The material sequenced was peripheral blood mononuclear cells (PBMCs), taken when the disease was refractory, from a patient treated with antithyroid drugs. The rearrangement joins TRBV9 to TRBJ2-7; possibly TRBD2 for D (6 bases). In nucleotides, the CDR3 is TGTGCCAGCAGCCCCGGGACTCCTCCCGAGCAGTACTTC. Amino acids: CASSPGTPPEQYF.